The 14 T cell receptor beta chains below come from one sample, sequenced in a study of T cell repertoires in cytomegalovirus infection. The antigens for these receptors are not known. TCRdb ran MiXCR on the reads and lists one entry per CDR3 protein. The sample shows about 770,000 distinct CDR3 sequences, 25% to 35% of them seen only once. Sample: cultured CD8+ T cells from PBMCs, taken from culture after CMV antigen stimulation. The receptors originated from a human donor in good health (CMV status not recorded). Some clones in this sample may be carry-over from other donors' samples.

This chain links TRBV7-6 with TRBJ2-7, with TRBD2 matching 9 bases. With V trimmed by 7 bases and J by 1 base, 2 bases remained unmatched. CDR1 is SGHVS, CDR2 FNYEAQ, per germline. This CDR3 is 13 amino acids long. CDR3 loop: CASTLAGSYEQYF. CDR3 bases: TGTGCCAGCACCCTAGCGGGGTCCTACGAGCAGTACTTC.

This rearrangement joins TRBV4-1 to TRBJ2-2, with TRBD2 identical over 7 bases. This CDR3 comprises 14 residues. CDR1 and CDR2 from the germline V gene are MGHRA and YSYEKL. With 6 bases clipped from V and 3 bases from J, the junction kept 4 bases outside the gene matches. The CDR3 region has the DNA TGCGCCAGCAGGGCTAGCGGATACACCGGGGAGCTGTTTTTT. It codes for CASRASGYTGELFF.

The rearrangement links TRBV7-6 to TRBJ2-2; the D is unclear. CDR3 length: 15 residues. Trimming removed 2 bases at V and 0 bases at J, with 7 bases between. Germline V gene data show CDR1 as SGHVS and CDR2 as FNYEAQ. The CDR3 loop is CASSLWGSNTGELFF. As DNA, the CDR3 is TGTGCCAGCAGCTTATGGGGTTCGAACACCGGGGAGCTGTTTTTT.

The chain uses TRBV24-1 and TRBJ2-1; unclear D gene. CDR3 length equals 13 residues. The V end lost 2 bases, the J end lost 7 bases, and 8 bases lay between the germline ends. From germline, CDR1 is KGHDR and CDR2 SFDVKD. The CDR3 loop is CATSDWAGNEQFF. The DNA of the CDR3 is TGTGCCACCAGTGATTGGGCCGGGAATGAGCAGTTCTTC.

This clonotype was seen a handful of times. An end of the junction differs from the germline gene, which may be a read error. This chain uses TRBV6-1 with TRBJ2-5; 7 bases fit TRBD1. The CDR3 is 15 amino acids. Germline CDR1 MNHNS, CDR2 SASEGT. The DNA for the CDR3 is TGTGCTAGCAGTCCCCGGGACAGATGGTTGGAGACCCAGTACTTC. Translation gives CASSPRDRWLETQYF.

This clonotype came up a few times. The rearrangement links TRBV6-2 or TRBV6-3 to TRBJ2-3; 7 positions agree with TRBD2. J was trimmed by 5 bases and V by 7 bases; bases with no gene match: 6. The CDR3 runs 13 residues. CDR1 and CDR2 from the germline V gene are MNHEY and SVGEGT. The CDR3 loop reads CASINRGEDTQYF. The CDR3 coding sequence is TGTGCCAGCATCAATCGGGGGGAAGATACGCAGTATTTT.

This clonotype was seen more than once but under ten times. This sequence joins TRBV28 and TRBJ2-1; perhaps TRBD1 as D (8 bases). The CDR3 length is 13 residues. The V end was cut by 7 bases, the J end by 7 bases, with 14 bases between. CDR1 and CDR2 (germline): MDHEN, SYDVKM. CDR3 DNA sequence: TGTGCCAGCAAAGGACAGGGAGGGAATGAGCAGTTCTTC. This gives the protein CASKGQGGNEQFF.

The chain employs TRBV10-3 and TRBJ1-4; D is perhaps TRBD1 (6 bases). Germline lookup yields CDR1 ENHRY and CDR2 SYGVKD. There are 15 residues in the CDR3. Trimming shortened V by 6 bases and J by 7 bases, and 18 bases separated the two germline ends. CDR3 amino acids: CAIRGGSTPREKLFF. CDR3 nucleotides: TGTGCCATCAGGGGGGGCAGCACTCCTCGTGAAAAACTGTTTTTT.

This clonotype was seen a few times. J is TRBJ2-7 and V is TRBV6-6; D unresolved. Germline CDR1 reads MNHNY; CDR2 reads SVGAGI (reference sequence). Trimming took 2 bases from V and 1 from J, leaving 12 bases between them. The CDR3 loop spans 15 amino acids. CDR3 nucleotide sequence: TGTGCCAGCAGTTACGGCGCGCAAATATCCTACGAGCAGTACTTC. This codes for CASSYGAQISYEQYF.

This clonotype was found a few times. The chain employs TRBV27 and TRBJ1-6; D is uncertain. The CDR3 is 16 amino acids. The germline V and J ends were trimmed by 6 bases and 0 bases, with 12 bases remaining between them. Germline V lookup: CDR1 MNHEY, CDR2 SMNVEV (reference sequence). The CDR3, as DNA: TGTGCCAGCAGCTCCGGGGTACCCTCCTATAATTCACCCCTCCACTTT. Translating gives CASSSGVPSYNSPLHF.

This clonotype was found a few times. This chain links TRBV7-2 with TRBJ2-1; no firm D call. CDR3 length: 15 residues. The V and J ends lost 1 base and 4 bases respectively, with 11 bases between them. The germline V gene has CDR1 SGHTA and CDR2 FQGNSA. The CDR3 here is CASSLESRLYNEQFF. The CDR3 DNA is TGTGCCAGCAGCTTAGAGAGTCGGTTGTACAATGAGCAGTTCTTC.

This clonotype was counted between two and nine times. CDR3 bases: TGTGCCAGCGTTCTAGGGGATACGCAGTATTTT. This codes for CASVLGDTQYF. The rearrangement joins TRBV25-1 to TRBJ2-3; no firm D call. V lost 8 bases to trimming and J lost 6 bases, with 9 bases between them. The CDR3 covers 11 residues. Germline V lookup: CDR1 MGHDK, CDR2 SYGVNS.

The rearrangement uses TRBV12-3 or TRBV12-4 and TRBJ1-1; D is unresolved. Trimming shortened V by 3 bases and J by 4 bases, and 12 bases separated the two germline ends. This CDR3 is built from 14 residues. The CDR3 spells CASSFGSGTTEAFF. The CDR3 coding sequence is TGTGCCAGCAGTTTTGGTTCGGGAACCACTGAAGCTTTCTTT.

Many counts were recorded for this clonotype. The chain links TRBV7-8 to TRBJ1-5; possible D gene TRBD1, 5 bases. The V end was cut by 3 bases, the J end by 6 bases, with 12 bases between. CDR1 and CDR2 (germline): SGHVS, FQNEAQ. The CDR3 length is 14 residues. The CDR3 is CASSLGQGPQPQHF. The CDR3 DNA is TGTGCCAGCAGCTTGGGGCAGGGACCTCAGCCCCAGCATTTT.